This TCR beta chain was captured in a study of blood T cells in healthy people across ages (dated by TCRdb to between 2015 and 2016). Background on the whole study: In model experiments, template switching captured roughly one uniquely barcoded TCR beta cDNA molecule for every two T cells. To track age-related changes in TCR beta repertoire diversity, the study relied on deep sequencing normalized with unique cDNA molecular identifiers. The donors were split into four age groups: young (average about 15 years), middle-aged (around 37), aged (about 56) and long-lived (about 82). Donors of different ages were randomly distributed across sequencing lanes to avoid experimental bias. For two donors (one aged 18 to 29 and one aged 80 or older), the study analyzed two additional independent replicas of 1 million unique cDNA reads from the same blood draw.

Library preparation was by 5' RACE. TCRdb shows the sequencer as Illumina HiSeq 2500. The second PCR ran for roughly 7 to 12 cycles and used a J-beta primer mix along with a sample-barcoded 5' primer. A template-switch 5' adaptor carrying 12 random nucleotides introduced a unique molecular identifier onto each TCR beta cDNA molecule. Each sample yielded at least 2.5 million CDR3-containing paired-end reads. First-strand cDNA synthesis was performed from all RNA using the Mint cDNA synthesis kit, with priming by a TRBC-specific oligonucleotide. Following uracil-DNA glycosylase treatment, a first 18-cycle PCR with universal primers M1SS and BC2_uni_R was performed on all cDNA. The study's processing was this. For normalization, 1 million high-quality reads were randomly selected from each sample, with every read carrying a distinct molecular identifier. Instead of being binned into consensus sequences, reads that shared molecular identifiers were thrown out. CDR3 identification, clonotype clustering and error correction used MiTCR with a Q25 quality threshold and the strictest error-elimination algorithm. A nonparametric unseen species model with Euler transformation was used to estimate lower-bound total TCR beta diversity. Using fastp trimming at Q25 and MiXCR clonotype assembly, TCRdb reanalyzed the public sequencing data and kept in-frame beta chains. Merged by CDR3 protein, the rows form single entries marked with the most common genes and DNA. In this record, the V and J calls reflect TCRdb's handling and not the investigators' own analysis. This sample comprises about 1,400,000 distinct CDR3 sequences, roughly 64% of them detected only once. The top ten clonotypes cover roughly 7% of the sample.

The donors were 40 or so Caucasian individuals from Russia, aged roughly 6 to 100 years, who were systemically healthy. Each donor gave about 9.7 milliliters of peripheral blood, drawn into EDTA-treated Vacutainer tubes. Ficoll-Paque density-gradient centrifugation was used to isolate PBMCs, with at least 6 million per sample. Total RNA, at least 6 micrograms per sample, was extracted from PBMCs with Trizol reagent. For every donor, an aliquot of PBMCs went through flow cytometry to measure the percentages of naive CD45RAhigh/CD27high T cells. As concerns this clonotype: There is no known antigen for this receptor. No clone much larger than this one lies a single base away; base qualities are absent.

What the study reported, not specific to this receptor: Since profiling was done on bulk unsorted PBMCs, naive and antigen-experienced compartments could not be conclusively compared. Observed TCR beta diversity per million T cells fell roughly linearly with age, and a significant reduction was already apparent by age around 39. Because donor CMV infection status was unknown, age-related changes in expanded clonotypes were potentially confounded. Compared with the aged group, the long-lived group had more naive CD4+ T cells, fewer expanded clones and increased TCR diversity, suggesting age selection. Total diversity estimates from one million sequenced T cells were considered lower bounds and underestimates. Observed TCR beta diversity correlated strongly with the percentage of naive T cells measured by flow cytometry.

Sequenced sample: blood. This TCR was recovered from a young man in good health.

The DNA is as follows: TGTGCCAGCAGCAAAGTGGGGACGAACACCGGGGAGCTGTTTTTT. This yields the protein CASSKVGTNTGELFF. The V gene is TRBV21-1 and the J gene is TRBJ2-2. TRBV21-1 is labeled a pseudogene. From its cysteine to its phenylalanine, the CDR3 spans 15 amino acids. Just the 45-base CDR3 DNA is kept, in frame starting at base 1.